Below, 6 T cell receptor beta chains from the same sample are listed, as sequenced in a study of blood T cell repertoires in COVID-19. The assay was immunoSEQ multiplex PCR, and TCRdb's table has in-frame clones only and misses some. The sample consists of some 220,000 clones, about 85% of them appearing once. The specimen sequenced was peripheral blood. Every receptor here comes from a woman aged 55-70 years who had recovered from COVID-19.

The chain couples TRBV5-1 to TRBJ2-7; D ambiguous. The V gene lost 2 bases and the J gene lost 0 bases, with 9 bases spanning the gap. Germline values: CDR1 SGHRS, CDR2 YFSETQ. This CDR3 comprises 14 residues. This CDR3 reads CASSFTQSSYEQYF. The CDR3 nucleotides read TGCGCCAGCAGCTTTACACAGAGCTCCTACGAGCAGTACTTC.

DNA of the CDR3: TGTGCCAGTAGTCGACAGAGCAATCAGCCCCAGCATTTT. Its protein product is CASSRQSNQPQHF. The chain is built from TRBV19 and TRBJ1-5; D is possibly TRBD1 (5 bases). CDR1 is LNHDA and CDR2 is SQIVND in the germline V gene (reference sequence). Trimming cost V 5 bases and J 1 base, with 6 bases left between them. CDR3 length equals 13 residues.

This rearrangement joins TRBV5-1 to TRBJ1-2; TRBD1 agrees at 10 bases. After removal of 1 base from V and 3 bases from J, the junction contained 6 bases not matched to a gene. Germline V gene data show CDR1 as SGHRS and CDR2 as YFSETQ. The CDR3 spans 16 residues. This chain's CDR3 is CASSLTRGTGDYGYTF. CDR3 in DNA: TGCGCCAGCAGCTTGACCCGCGGGACAGGGGACTATGGCTACACCTTC.

The chain joins TRBV7-2 to TRBJ2-1, with 7 bases identical to TRBD1. Germline V gene data show CDR1 as SGHTA and CDR2 as FQGNSA. The CDR3 has 14 amino acids. The trim removed 5 bases at V and 8 bases at J, leaving 9 bases unmatched. The CDR3 protein is CASSRWTGQDEQFF. DNA for the CDR3: TGTGCCAGCAGCCGTTGGACAGGCCAGGATGAGCAGTTCTTC.

The chain uses TRBV3-1 (or the pseudogene TRBV3-2) and TRBJ1-6, with 9 positions matching TRBD1. CDR1 is LGHDT, CDR2 YNNKEL, per germline (reference sequence). V shed 2 bases and J 7 bases; nucleotides not matched to a gene: 6. The CDR3 length is 16 residues. CDR3 DNA: TGTGCCAGCAGCCAAACCATAGGACAGGGGAATTCACCCCTCCACTTT. Translating it yields CASSQTIGQGNSPLHF.

V usage is TRBV6-5 and J usage is TRBJ2-2, with D hard to call. This CDR3 is 15 amino acids long. The germline V and J ends were trimmed by 7 bases and 3 bases, with 15 bases remaining between them. Germline V gene sequence: CDR1 MNHEY, CDR2 SVGAGI. CDR3 DNA sequence: TGTGCCAGCATCTGGATGGGCATGGACACCGGGGAGCTGTTTTTT. Protein: CASIWMGMDTGELFF.